These T cell receptor beta chains were read from a single sample in a study of T-cell memory formation after mild COVID-19. MiXCR, run by TCRdb on the 5' RACE reads, gives a single entry per CDR3 protein. The data hold around 300,000 distinct CDR3 sequences, with under 20% observed a single time. The sequencing input was PBMCs or a T cell subset sorted from them (not recorded which). These receptors were obtained from a man younger than 35 who had mild COVID-19 (a few samples of this study predate the infection). Cell type and time point are not known. CDR3s include the opening cysteine and the closing phenylalanine or tryptophan. The order of the fields is J gene, clone size, V gene, D gene, CDR3 protein, CDR3 DNA. D genes are given only for firm matches. A clone size is listed for some rows: how often the clone was seen (once, few, many), or a class if it is expanded.

J gene: TRBJ1-5; clone size: -; V gene: TRBV5-1; D gene: -; CDR3 protein: CASSGGGLNQPQHF; CDR3 DNA: TGCGCCAGCTCCGGGGGGGGCCTCAATCAGCCCCAGCATTTT
J gene: TRBJ1-4; clone size: few; V gene: TRBV18; D gene: -; CDR3 protein: CASSPRRATNEKLFF; CDR3 DNA: TGTGCCAGCTCACCCCGACGCGCAACTAATGAAAAACTGTTTTTT
J gene: TRBJ1-2; clone size: few; V gene: TRBV7-9; D gene: -; CDR3 protein: CASSTSNYGYTF; CDR3 DNA: TGTGCCAGCAGCACGTCGAACTATGGCTACACCTTC
J gene: TRBJ1-2; clone size: -; V gene: TRBV6-5; D gene: -; CDR3 protein: CASSYFTGTEHYGYTF; CDR3 DNA: TGTGCCAGCAGTTACTTCACGGGGACCGAACACTATGGCTACACCTTC
J gene: TRBJ2-3; clone size: many; V gene: TRBV2; D gene: -; CDR3 protein: CASSRQRGTDTQYF; CDR3 DNA: TGTGCCAGCAGCCGACAGAGGGGCACAGATACGCAGTATTTT
J gene: TRBJ1-6; clone size: -; V gene: TRBV12-3/TRBV12-4; D gene: -; CDR3 protein: CASSFSGVRSPLHF; CDR3 DNA: TGTGCCAGCAGTTTCTCAGGGGTGCGTTCACCCCTCCACTTT
J gene: TRBJ2-3; clone size: -; V gene: TRBV20-1; D gene: TRBD2; CDR3 protein: CTILAGGGTDTQYF; CDR3 DNA: TGCACTATACTAGCGGGGGGAGGCACAGATACGCAGTATTTT
J gene: TRBJ1-1; clone size: few; V gene: TRBV7-9; D gene: TRBD1; CDR3 protein: CASSPGQGQLTEAFF; CDR3 DNA: TGTGCCAGCAGCCCGGGACAGGGGCAGCTCACTGAAGCTTTCTTT
J gene: TRBJ1-1; clone size: many; V gene: TRBV2; D gene: -; CDR3 protein: CASRENRNTEAFF; CDR3 DNA: TGTGCCAGCAGAGAAAACAGGAACACTGAAGCTTTCTTT
J gene: TRBJ1-2; clone size: -; V gene: TRBV5-1; D gene: -; CDR3 protein: CASSLAGRLYGYTF; CDR3 DNA: TGCGCCAGCAGCTTGGCCGGTCGGCTCTATGGCTACACCTTC
J gene: TRBJ2-3; clone size: few; V gene: TRBV3-1; D gene: -; CDR3 protein: CASSPRQRSTDTQYF; CDR3 DNA: TGTGCCAGCAGCCCCCGACAGCGCTCCACAGATACGCAGTATTTT
J gene: TRBJ2-7; clone size: -; V gene: TRBV2; D gene: -; CDR3 protein: CASSAGYYEQYF; CDR3 DNA: TGTGCCAGCAGTGCGGGCTACTACGAGCAGTACTTC
J gene: TRBJ2-3; clone size: many; V gene: TRBV3-1; D gene: -; CDR3 protein: CASSQAWRSTDTQYF; CDR3 DNA: TGTGCCAGCAGCCAAGCTTGGCGGAGCACAGATACGCAGTATTTT
J gene: TRBJ2-3; clone size: few; V gene: TRBV7-2; D gene: -; CDR3 protein: CASSPIVGGRTDTQYF; CDR3 DNA: TGTGCCAGCAGCCCGATAGTGGGGGGACGCACAGATACGCAGTATTTT
J gene: TRBJ2-5; clone size: many; V gene: TRBV6-6; D gene: TRBD2; CDR3 protein: CASSYSGGAETQYF; CDR3 DNA: TGTGCCAGCAGTTACAGCGGGGGGGCAGAGACCCAGTACTTC
J gene: TRBJ2-5; clone size: few; V gene: TRBV7-9; D gene: TRBD1; CDR3 protein: CASSPGQGLWETQYF; CDR3 DNA: TGTGCCAGCAGCCCGGGACAGGGTCTTTGGGAGACCCAGTACTTC
J gene: TRBJ2-1; clone size: -; V gene: TRBV2; D gene: -; CDR3 protein: CASSEPGNEQFF; CDR3 DNA: TGTGCCAGCAGTGAACCGGGGAATGAGCAGTTCTTC
J gene: TRBJ1-4; clone size: -; V gene: TRBV21-1; D gene: -; CDR3 protein: CASNRGEKLFF; CDR3 DNA: TGTGCCAGCAACAGGGGCGAAAAACTGTTTTTT
J gene: TRBJ2-5; clone size: few; V gene: TRBV7-2; D gene: TRBD2; CDR3 protein: CASAASGETQYF; CDR3 DNA: TGTGCCTCCGCCGCTAGCGGGGAGACCCAGTACTTC
J gene: TRBJ2-7; clone size: -; V gene: TRBV6-6; D gene: -; CDR3 protein: CASSSQSPYEQYF; CDR3 DNA: TGTGCCAGCAGTTCACAGAGTCCCTACGAGCAGTACTTC
J gene: TRBJ2-3; clone size: once; V gene: TRBV6-6; D gene: -; CDR3 protein: CASSYPEAGSPAADTQYF; CDR3 DNA: TGTGCCAGCAGTTACCCCGAGGCGGGGAGCCCGGCAGCAGATACGCAGTATTTT
J gene: TRBJ2-3; clone size: many; V gene: TRBV6-7; D gene: -; CDR3 protein: CASSYSGGAQYF; CDR3 DNA: TGTGCCAGCAGTTACTCTGGAGGGGCGCAGTATTTT
J gene: TRBJ2-3; clone size: -; V gene: TRBV12-3/TRBV12-4; D gene: TRBD2; CDR3 protein: CASSTGTSRPTDTQYF; CDR3 DNA: TGTGCCAGCAGTACTGGGACTAGCCGGCCCACAGATACGCAGTATTTT
J gene: TRBJ2-1; clone size: -; V gene: TRBV28; D gene: -; CDR3 protein: CASTLFGGSNEQFF; CDR3 DNA: TGTGCCAGCACACTCTTTGGGGGGAGCAATGAGCAGTTCTTC
J gene: TRBJ2-1; clone size: few; V gene: TRBV14; D gene: -; CDR3 protein: CASSRGLVTPYNEQFF; CDR3 DNA: TGTGCCAGCAGCCGGGGCCTAGTGACTCCCTACAATGAGCAGTTCTTC
J gene: TRBJ1-4; clone size: once; V gene: TRBV6-1; D gene: -; CDR3 protein: CASSGNWGSDEKLFF; CDR3 DNA: TGTGCCAGCAGTGGTAATTGGGGATCGGATGAAAAACTGTTTTTT
J gene: TRBJ2-2; clone size: many; V gene: TRBV6-5; D gene: TRBD1; CDR3 protein: CASRRFGTANTGELFF; CDR3 DNA: TGTGCCAGCAGAAGGTTCGGGACAGCGAACACCGGGGAGCTGTTTTTT
J gene: TRBJ2-3; clone size: few; V gene: TRBV7-3; D gene: -; CDR3 protein: CASSLTSDTDTQYF; CDR3 DNA: TGTGCCAGCAGCTTAACTAGCGATACAGATACGCAGTATTTT
J gene: TRBJ2-3; clone size: -; V gene: TRBV19; D gene: TRBD2; CDR3 protein: CASSTYSGGDADTQYF; CDR3 DNA: TGTGCCAGTAGTACCTATAGCGGGGGGGACGCAGATACGCAGTATTTT
J gene: TRBJ2-1; clone size: few; V gene: TRBV7-2; D gene: TRBD2; CDR3 protein: CASSSGANEQFF; CDR3 DNA: TGTGCCAGTTCTAGCGGGGCTAATGAGCAGTTCTTC
J gene: TRBJ2-5; clone size: many; V gene: TRBV12-3/TRBV12-4; D gene: TRBD2; CDR3 protein: CASSFGGAIETQYF; CDR3 DNA: TGTGCCAGCAGTTTCGGGGGGGCCATAGAGACCCAGTACTTC
J gene: TRBJ2-6; clone size: -; V gene: TRBV4-1; D gene: -; CDR3 protein: CASSQGPAGANVLTF; CDR3 DNA: TGCGCCAGCAGCCAAGGTCCAGCTGGGGCCAACGTCCTGACTTTC
J gene: TRBJ1-2; clone size: few; V gene: TRBV20-1; D gene: -; CDR3 protein: CSARGGYGYTF; CDR3 DNA: TGCAGTGCTAGAGGGGGCTATGGCTACACCTTC
J gene: TRBJ1-2; clone size: once; V gene: TRBV6-5; D gene: -; CDR3 protein: CASSFSGDGAAGYTF; CDR3 DNA: TGTGCCAGCAGTTTCTCGGGCGATGGTGCGGCTGGCTACACCTTC
J gene: TRBJ2-2; clone size: -; V gene: TRBV12-3/TRBV12-4; D gene: TRBD1; CDR3 protein: CASEKGGAGELFF; CDR3 DNA: TGTGCCAGCGAGAAAGGGGGCGCCGGGGAGCTGTTTTTT
J gene: TRBJ1-2; clone size: -; V gene: TRBV7-9; D gene: TRBD1; CDR3 protein: CASESTGGDYGYTF; CDR3 DNA: TGTGCCAGCGAATCGACAGGGGGAGATTATGGCTACACCTTC
J gene: TRBJ2-4; clone size: -; V gene: TRBV6-2/TRBV6-3; D gene: -; CDR3 protein: CASSYAGLAKNIQYF; CDR3 DNA: TGTGCCAGCAGTTACGCGGGGTTAGCCAAAAACATTCAGTACTTC
J gene: TRBJ1-1; clone size: few; V gene: TRBV9; D gene: TRBD1; CDR3 protein: CASSPRQGTTEAFF; CDR3 DNA: TGTGCCAGCAGCCCCCGACAGGGTACCACTGAAGCTTTCTTT
J gene: TRBJ2-1; clone size: many; V gene: TRBV4-3; D gene: TRBD2; CDR3 protein: CASSQDLAGSYNEQFF; CDR3 DNA: TGCGCCAGCAGCCAAGATCTAGCGGGCTCCTACAATGAGCAGTTCTTC
J gene: TRBJ2-7; clone size: few; V gene: TRBV5-1; D gene: -; CDR3 protein: CASSAAFNEQYF; CDR3 DNA: TGCGCCAGCAGCGCCGCTTTCAACGAGCAGTACTTC
J gene: TRBJ1-2; clone size: few; V gene: TRBV7-9; D gene: -; CDR3 protein: CASSFPVEAGNYGYTF; CDR3 DNA: TGTGCCAGCAGCTTCCCTGTGGAGGCGGGGAACTATGGCTACACCTTC
J gene: TRBJ2-5; clone size: few; V gene: TRBV12-3/TRBV12-4; D gene: TRBD1; CDR3 protein: CASSWGQGVAETQYF; CDR3 DNA: TGTGCCAGCAGTTGGGGACAGGGTGTCGCAGAGACCCAGTACTTC
J gene: TRBJ2-1; clone size: many; V gene: TRBV27; D gene: TRBD2; CDR3 protein: CASSLLNVGGGLLFF; CDR3 DNA: TGTGCCAGCAGTTTACTAAATGTTGGGGGGGGACTTTTGTTCTTC
J gene: TRBJ2-5; clone size: few; V gene: TRBV7-3; D gene: -; CDR3 protein: CASSPGSAETQYF; CDR3 DNA: TGTGCCAGCAGCCCCGGATCAGCGGAGACCCAGTACTTC
J gene: TRBJ1-6; clone size: many; V gene: TRBV7-6; D gene: -; CDR3 protein: CASSLRRGGNSPLHF; CDR3 DNA: TGTGCCAGCAGCTTACGGCGGGGTGGGAATTCACCCCTCCACTTT
J gene: TRBJ2-3; clone size: few; V gene: TRBV10-3; D gene: -; CDR3 protein: CAISDATDTQYF; CDR3 DNA: TGTGCCATCAGTGACGCCACAGATACGCAGTATTTT